This TCR beta chain emerged from a study of cytomegalovirus exposure and HLA in healthy donors. Primers for the PCR totalled 60 Vbeta and 13 Jbeta. Sequencing was performed with immunoSEQ multiplex PCR; in TCRdb, only in-frame clones are kept and a portion is missing. The sample's table shows about 200,000 clones. Germline V gives CDR1 MNHNS, CDR2 SASEGT. This CDR3 contains 14 residues. The rearrangement joins TRBV6-1 to TRBJ2-5; perhaps TRBD1 as D (6 bases). TRBJ2-7 matches the DNA end more closely, so the J call is doubtful. The clonotype comes from a boy aged 5-17 years in good health and CMV-seronegative. Sequencing used PBMCs. The CDR3 DNA reads TGTGCCAGCAGGGGGACACTTCCCCCCTACGAGCAGTACTTC. It yields the protein CASRGTLPPYEQYF.